This T cell receptor (beta chain) was profiled in a study of cytomegalovirus exposure and HLA in healthy donors. General study results and limits: Despite most TCR sequences being rare, some public TCRs occurred in many donors.

A word on this clone: The antigen is unknown.

With 2 bases clipped from V and 1 base from J, the junction kept 4 bases outside the gene matches. The CDR3 runs to 16 residues. Germline V gives CDR1 SGDLS, CDR2 YYNGEE. The PCR employed 60 Vbeta primers together with 13 Jbeta primers. Profiling relied on immunoSEQ multiplex PCR, and the TCRdb table lists in-frame clones only, not all of them. The sample lists under 200,000 clones, 75% to 90% occurring once. The V and J genes are TRBV9 and TRBJ2-1, with 9 nucleotides matching TRBD2. The sequencing input was PBMCs. The sequence was obtained from a woman aged 18-29 years in good health and CMV-seronegative. The CDR3 loop reads CASSVLLAGSYNEQFF. CDR3 coding DNA: TGTGCCAGCAGCGTCCTTCTAGCGGGGTCCTACAATGAGCAGTTCTTC. The entire variable domain, with the rest obtained from reference TRBV9 and TRBJ2-1, is as follows: DSGVTQTPKHLITATGQRVTLRCSPRSGDLSVYWYQQSLDQGLQFLIQYYNGEERAKGNILERFSAQQFPDLHSELNLSSLELGDSALYFCASSVLLAGSYNEQFFGPGTRLTVL.